The 28 T cell receptor beta chains reported below all come from one sample, sequenced in a study of blood T cell repertoires in COVID-19. The table came from immunoSEQ multiplex PCR; TCRdb's copy has only in-frame clones and leaves some out. The data contain around 200,000 clones, over 75% of them singletons. The sequencing sample was made of peripheral blood. The receptor source for this set is a person aged 70 to 85 with COVID-19, enrolled during active disease.

The chain combines TRBV28 with TRBJ2-2; 10 nucleotides match TRBD2. The CDR3 contains 17 residues. The V segment lost 5 bases and the J segment 1 base; nucleotides outside the gene matches: 7. The germline CDR1 and CDR2 sequences are MDHEN and SYDVKM. The CDR3 bases are TGTGCCAGCAGTCATTTCACTAGCGGGAAGAACACCGGGGAGCTGTTTTTT. Encoded protein: CASSHFTSGKNTGELFF.

V usage is TRBV19 and J usage is TRBJ1-5; no reliable D call. The CDR3 totals 12 residues. Germline CDR1 LNHDA, CDR2 SQIVND (reference sequence). V dropped 3 bases and J dropped 11 bases, with 11 bases sitting between them. In DNA, the CDR3 is TGTGCCAGTAGTATCCCTCAGGAGGCCCAGCATTTT. As protein: CASSIPQEAQHF.

The J gene is TRBJ2-3, the V gene TRBV2, with TRBD2 identical over 7 bases. The CDR3 is 15 residues long. J gave up 2 bases and V 2 bases, and 4 bases lay outside the gene matches. Germline CDR1 is SNHLY and CDR2 is FYNNEI. As DNA, the CDR3 is TGTGCCAGCAGTGAAACGGGACTACTCACAGATACGCAGTATTTT. Amino acid sequence: CASSETGLLTDTQYF.

This sequence joins TRBV7-9 and TRBJ1-2; 8 positions match TRBD1. The CDR3 contains 15 residues. Per germline, CDR1 SEHNR and CDR2 FQNEAQ (reference sequence). V lost 1 base and J lost 5; bases outside the gene matches: 6. CDR3 loop: CASSLVGQGSYGYTF. CDR3 nucleotide sequence: TGTGCCAGCAGCTTAGTCGGACAGGGAAGTTATGGCTACACCTTC.

In its sample, this clone was seen many times. The J gene is TRBJ2-1, the V gene TRBV4-2; D is uncertain. The germline V and J ends were trimmed by 1 base and 6 bases, with 10 bases remaining between them. This CDR3 has 14 residues. Germline V gene lookup returns CDR1 LGHNA and CDR2 YNFKEQ. The DNA for the CDR3 is TGTGCCAGCAGCCAAGGGCAGGAAGTCAATGAGCAGTTCTTC. Its protein product is CASSQGQEVNEQFF.

This clone was seen more than once but under ten times. The CDR3 bases are TGTGCCAGCAGCTTCCTCGCCCGGACAGGGAAGGACACCATATATTTT. Protein: CASSFLARTGKDTIYF. This sequence joins TRBV9 and TRBJ1-3, with 8 bases lining up with TRBD1. Germline V gene sequence: CDR1 SGDLS, CDR2 YYNGEE. V trimming: 4 bases; J trimming: 8 bases; junction bases outside the gene matches: 14. The CDR3 extends over 16 amino acids.

The chain is built from TRBV7-2 and TRBJ1-3; 7 nucleotides line up with TRBD1. Germline V gives CDR1 SGHTA, CDR2 FQGNSA. The CDR3 covers 15 residues. V gave up 0 bases and J gave up 4 bases; unmatched junction bases: 3. Here the CDR3 reads CASSLAWTGGNTIYF. DNA of the CDR3: TGTGCCAGCAGCTTAGCCTGGACAGGAGGAAACACCATATATTTT.

The V gene is TRBV5-4, the J gene TRBJ1-2; unclear D gene. The CDR3 is 14 residues long. V was pared by 0 bases and J by 2 bases, with 8 bases between. The germline CDR1 and CDR2 sequences are SGHNT and YYREEE (reference sequence). CDR3 DNA sequence: TGTGCCAGCAGCTTGGATCAAGCAAACTATGGCTACACCTTC. This gives the protein CASSLDQANYGYTF.

The rearrangement joins TRBV19 to TRBJ2-3; no clear D. Germline CDR1 and CDR2: LNHDA and SQIVND (reference sequence). Trimming cost V 7 bases and J 0 bases, with 11 bases left between them. This CDR3 spans 14 amino acids. This chain's CDR3 is CASNGGTSTDTQYF. The CDR3, as DNA: TGTGCCAGTAATGGCGGTACTAGCACAGATACGCAGTATTTT.

CDR3 bases: TGTGCCAGCAGCTTTACAGGGGACTCCGAGCAGTACTTC. Its translation is CASSFTGDSEQYF. This chain links TRBV7-9 with TRBJ2-7; perhaps TRBD1 as D (7 bases). This CDR3 is built from 13 residues. V was shortened by 3 bases and J by 6 bases, with 12 bases between the two germline ends. The germline V gene has CDR1 SEHNR and CDR2 FQNEAQ (reference sequence). Drawing the rest from reference TRBV7-9 and TRBJ2-7, the complete variable domain is DTGVSQNPRHKITKRGQNVTFRCDPISEHNRLYWYRQTLGQGPEFLTYFQNEAQLEKSRLLSDRFSAERPKGSFSTLEIQRTEQGDSAMYLCASSFTGDSEQYFGPGTRLTVT.

This clone turned up a few times. V gene TRBV6-5 combines with J gene TRBJ1-6, with no clear D. The CDR3 runs to 14 residues. Trimming removed 6 bases from V and 0 bases from J, with 6 bases in between. Germline CDR1 is MNHEY and CDR2 is SVGAGI. In DNA form, the CDR3 reads TGTGCCAGCAGGAAGAGCTCCTATAATTCACCCCTCCACTTT. Residues: CASRKSSYNSPLHF.

The gene calls are TRBV12-3 or TRBV12-4 and TRBJ2-3; D gene uncertain. The V end was cut by 9 bases, the J end by 8 bases, with 15 bases between. The length of the CDR3 is 12 residues. The CDR3 DNA follows: TGTGCCAGTTACCTTGAACTTGGTACGCAGTATTTT. As protein: CASYLELGTQYF.

This chain joins TRBV7-2 and TRBJ2-5, with TRBD1 matching over 8 bases. The germline CDR1 and CDR2 sequences are SGHTA and FQGNSA. The CDR3 sequence is 14 residues long. J gave up 3 bases and V 5 bases, and 5 bases lay outside the gene matches. CDR3 nucleotide sequence: TGTGCCAGCAGCGTACGGACAGGGAAAGAGACCCAGTACTTC. Amino acids: CASSVRTGKETQYF. The full variable domain, completed using reference TRBV7-2 and TRBJ2-5, is GAGVSQSPSNKVTEKGKDVELRCDPISGHTALYWYRQSLGQGLEFLIYFQGNSAPDKSGLPSDRFSAERTGGSVSTLTIQRTQQEDSAVYLCASSVRTGKETQYFGPGTRLLVL.

This rearrangement joins TRBV3-1 (or the pseudogene TRBV3-2) to TRBJ2-7, with TRBD1 identical over 7 bases. The CDR3 has 14 amino acids. Germline loops: CDR1 LGHDT, CDR2 YNNKEL (reference sequence). Trimming at V came to 6 bases and at J to 7 bases, leaving 12 bases not matched to a gene. In DNA, the CDR3 is TGTGCCAGCAGTCCTGCTGACAGGGTATGGGAGCAGTACTTC. Translated, it gives CASSPADRVWEQYF.

The rearrangement joins TRBV4-3 to TRBJ2-2; D is possibly TRBD2 (5 bases). CDR3 length equals 15 residues. Trimming left V 1 base short and J 3 bases short, with 9 bases between. Germline V CDR1 and CDR2: LGHNA, YSLEER. CDR3 sequence reads: CASSQVLSDTGELFF. The CDR3, as DNA: TGCGCCAGCAGCCAAGTACTTAGCGACACCGGGGAGCTGTTTTTT.

This clone has a single count. The V and J genes are TRBV2 and TRBJ2-5; D is unresolved. The CDR3 is 15 amino acids. Trimming removed 1 base from V and 5 bases from J, with 14 bases in between. Germline-derived CDR1 and CDR2 are SNHLY and FYNNEI. CDR3 protein: CASSEDPRSRETQYF. The CDR3 region has the DNA TGTGCCAGCAGTGAAGATCCCCGGTCCCGTGAGACCCAGTACTTC.

This chain links TRBV11-2 with TRBJ2-2, with 8 bases identical to TRBD2. CDR1 SGHAT and CDR2 FQNNGV come from the germline V gene. This CDR3 is built from 16 residues. V dropped 2 bases and J dropped 6; count of bases not matched to a gene: 8. The CDR3 bases are TGTGCCAGCAGCTTAACCGGGACTAGGGTCTCCGGGGAGCTGTTTTTT. Translation: CASSLTGTRVSGELFF.

This chain uses TRBV7-9 with TRBJ2-1; the D gene is possibly TRBD1 (5 bases). V shed 7 bases and J shed 5 bases, with 18 bases lying between them. The CDR3 spans 15 residues. Germline V gene sequence: CDR1 SEHNR, CDR2 FQNEAQ (reference sequence). The CDR3 sequence is CASKPVGLLDNEQFF. CDR3 DNA sequence: TGTGCCAGCAAACCCGTGGGGCTCCTCGACAATGAGCAGTTCTTC. Full variable domain (missing parts from reference TRBV7-9 and TRBJ2-1): DTGVSQNPRHKITKRGQNVTFRCDPISEHNRLYWYRQTLGQGPEFLTYFQNEAQLEKSRLLSDRFSAERPKGSFSTLEIQRTEQGDSAMYLCASKPVGLLDNEQFFGPGTRLTVL.

The chain is built from TRBV5-8 and TRBJ2-1; 13 positions agree with TRBD2. V gave up 3 bases and J gave up 9 bases; unmatched junction bases: 6. Germline values: CDR1 SGHTS, CDR2 YDEGEE. The CDR3 is made up of 15 amino acids. The CDR3 DNA sequence: TGTGCCAGCAGCTCTGGACTAGCGGGAGCGGGTGAGCAGTTCTTC. Translation gives CASSSGLAGAGEQFF.

The rearrangement joins TRBV15 to TRBJ2-7, with 7 bases identical to TRBD1. V dropped 2 bases and J dropped 3; count of bases not matched to a gene: 4. Per the germline V gene, CDR1 is LNHNV and CDR2 is YYDKDF (reference sequence). This CDR3 has 14 amino acids. In DNA form, the CDR3 reads TGTGCCACCAGCAGACCACAGGGGAGCTACGAGCAGTACTTC. Encoded protein: CATSRPQGSYEQYF.

This sequence joins TRBV7-9 and TRBJ1-5, with D unresolved. Trimming stripped 7 bases from V and 4 bases from J, with 8 bases between. The CDR3 consists of 12 residues. CDR1 SEHNR and CDR2 FQNEAQ come from the germline V gene (reference sequence). The CDR3 is CASKAGNQPQHF. CDR3 nucleotides: TGTGCCAGCAAGGCGGGGAATCAGCCCCAGCATTTT.

This clone turned up a few times. The rearrangement joins TRBV5-4 to TRBJ1-2, with D tentatively TRBD1 (5 bases). This CDR3 contains 14 residues. The V gene lost 4 bases and the J gene lost 4 bases, with 14 bases spanning the gap. Germline CDR1 and CDR2: SGHNT and YYREEE (reference sequence). DNA for the CDR3: TGTGCCAGCAGCCGTCGACAGAACAGCTATGGCTACACCTTC. This sequence encodes CASSRRQNSYGYTF.

This rearrangement joins TRBV7-9 to TRBJ2-1; no clear D gene. Germline CDR1 reads SEHNR; CDR2 reads FQNEAQ (reference sequence). Trimming shortened V by 3 bases and J by 7 bases, and 13 bases separated the two germline ends. The CDR3 spans 14 residues. CDR3 sequence (DNA): TGTGCCAGCAGCTTGACTTTGCACCGGAATGAGCAGTTCTTC. Translated: CASSLTLHRNEQFF.

The V call is TRBV19, the J call TRBJ2-7; the match to TRBD1 covers 7 bases. The CDR3 is 13 amino acids. The ends lost 6 bases at V and 3 bases at J; junction bases unmatched: 5. Per germline, CDR1 LNHDA and CDR2 SQIVND (reference sequence). CDR3: CASRPGQNYEQYF. The CDR3 nucleotides are TGTGCCAGTAGACCGGGACAGAACTACGAGCAGTACTTC. The full variable domain, in which reference TRBV19 and TRBJ2-7 provide the parts outside the CDR3, is DGGITQSPKYLFRKEGQNVTLSCEQNLNHDAMYWYRQDPGQGLRLIYYSQIVNDFQKGDIAEGYSVSREKKESFPLTVTSAQKNPTAFYLCASRPGQNYEQYFGPGTRLTVT.

The chain uses TRBV4-1 and TRBJ1-1, with 10 bases matching TRBD1. V lost 4 bases to trimming and J lost 1 base; unmatched junction nucleotides: 18. The CDR3 runs to 20 residues. Germline assignment: CDR1 MGHRA and CDR2 YSYEKL. CDR3 region: CASSRFGTGDVQYSNTEAFF. The CDR3 nucleotides are TGCGCCAGCAGCCGATTCGGGACAGGGGATGTACAATACTCGAACACTGAAGCTTTCTTT.

This chain connects TRBV11-2 to TRBJ2-3; 10 bases are shared with TRBD1. The CDR3 totals 17 residues. Trimming cost V 5 bases and J 6 bases; bases outside gene matches: 14. Germline-derived CDR1 and CDR2 are SGHAT and FQNNGV. The CDR3 loop reads CASSAGGWTGGIDTQYF. The CDR3 DNA is TGTGCCAGCAGCGCGGGGGGATGGACAGGGGGTATCGATACGCAGTATTTT.

As to this clone: The germline gene is not matched at one end of the junction; a read error may be the cause. This sequence joins TRBV6-6 and TRBJ2-1; D is ambiguous. Germline CDR1 and CDR2: MNHNY and SVGAGI (reference sequence). This CDR3 is built from 15 residues. The CDR3 is CASSNSLLSYNEQFF. The CDR3 DNA reads as TGTGCCAGCAGTAACTCTCTACTTTCCTACAATGAGCAGTTCTTC.

Only one count was recorded for this clone. J is TRBJ1-4 and V is TRBV27; D not resolved. Looked up from germline, CDR1 is MNHEY and CDR2 is SMNVEV (reference sequence). V was shortened by 3 bases and J by 8 bases, with 28 bases between the two germline ends. This CDR3 contains 19 residues. The CDR3 coding sequence is TGTGCCAGCAGTTTCTTTCCCCCCTCCACCACTCCTCGCTCCGAAAAACTGTTTTTT. It specifies CASSFFPPSTTPRSEKLFF.